Following are 10 T cell receptor beta chains from one sample sequenced in a study of Graves' ophthalmopathy and Graves' hyperthyroidism. The sequenced template was RNA, covering the TCR beta CDR3 region. HTBI primers were used in a first-round RT-PCR, which preceded a second-round multiplex PCR. MiXCR, run by TCRdb on the multiplex PCR reads, gives a single entry per CDR3 protein. The sample has around 1,000,000 distinct CDR3 sequences, approximately 35% seen once; the top ten hold roughly 11%. The sample comprised peripheral blood or thyroid tissue (not recorded which). These receptors were collected from an adult man with Graves' hyperthyroidism.

This clonotype showed up just a few times. The CDR3 loop reads CSATDSSGEHSPLHF. The CDR3 nucleotides are TGCAGCGCTACCGACAGTTCCGGGGAGCATTCACCCCTCCACTTT. V gene TRBV29-1 combines with J gene TRBJ1-6; tentatively, D is TRBD1 (5 bases). CDR3 length: 15 residues. The germline V gene encodes CDR1 SQVTM and CDR2 ANQGSEA. V was clipped by 7 bases and J by 8 bases, with 21 bases between them.

The chain employs TRBV25-1 and TRBJ1-1; 10 bases are shared with TRBD1. After removal of 8 bases from V and 3 bases from J, the junction contained 6 bases not matched to a gene. The CDR3 loop spans 14 amino acids. The germline CDR1 and CDR2 sequences are MGHDK and SYGVNS. CDR3 sequence (DNA): TGTGCCAGCGTGGGGACAGGGGATTACACTGAAGCTTTCTTT. This translates into CASVGTGDYTEAFF. The complete variable domain, with remaining parts taken from reference TRBV25-1 and TRBJ1-1, reads EADIYQTPRYLVIGTGKKITLECSQTMGHDKMYWYQQDPGMELHLIHYSYGVNSTEKGDLSSESTVSRIRTEHFPLTLESARPSHTSQYLCASVGTGDYTEAFFGQGTRLTVV.

This clonotype was detected ten times or more. The gene calls are TRBV7-2 and TRBJ2-7; the D is unclear. V lost 0 bases to trimming and J lost 4 bases, with 19 bases between them. Per germline, CDR1 SGHTA and CDR2 FQGNSA. The CDR3 extends over 17 amino acids. The CDR3 DNA is TGTGCCAGCAGCTTAGCGCTAAGGCGGCAGGATCCTTACGAGCAGTACTTC. Its translation: CASSLALRRQDPYEQYF.

This clonotype was counted between two and nine times. At one end the junction does not follow the germline gene, possibly because of a read error. This rearrangement joins TRBV12-3 or TRBV12-4 to TRBJ2-5; the match to TRBD2 covers 7 bases. CDR3 size: 14 residues. The DNA for the CDR3 is TGTGCCAACAGTGGGACTATGTCCGTAGAGACCCAGTACTTC. Its translation is CANSGTMSVETQYF.

The gene calls are TRBV29-1 and TRBJ1-2; D is ambiguous. Germline CDR1 is SQVTM and CDR2 is ANQGSEA. V shed 6 bases and J shed 8 bases, with 16 bases lying between them. The CDR3 covers 12 residues. DNA of the CDR3: TGCAGCGTAGCCGGACTAGCGGGAGGCTACACCTTC. Amino acids: CSVAGLAGGYTF.

This chain connects TRBV3-1 to TRBJ1-4; D is possibly TRBD1 (5 bases). Germline loops: CDR1 LGHDT, CDR2 YNNKEL (reference sequence). Trimming took off 6 bases at V and 4 bases at J, with 12 bases between the two ends. This CDR3 comprises 14 residues. CDR3 sequence reads: CASRLTGVNEKLFF. The CDR3 DNA reads TGTGCCAGCAGACTAACAGGAGTTAATGAAAAACTGTTTTTT.

This clonotype was counted a few times. The rearrangement uses TRBV4-3 and TRBJ1-2; D gene uncertain. V dropped 0 bases and J dropped 8 bases, with 16 bases sitting between them. Germline CDR1 reads LGHNA; CDR2 reads YSLEER. The CDR3 length is 15 residues. In DNA, the CDR3 is TGCGCCAGCAGCCAAGATCGTACGGAGTTAAGAGGCTACACCTTC. Protein: CASSQDRTELRGYTF.

This clonotype was observed at least ten times. V gene TRBV7-8 combines with J gene TRBJ2-5; 7 bases agree with TRBD2. Unmatched junction bases numbered 2, after V lost 1 base and J lost 0 bases. Looked up from germline, CDR1 is SGHVS and CDR2 is FQNEAQ. CDR3 length: 15 residues. The CDR3 DNA reads TGTGCCAGCAGCTTAGGGGAGGGGAACCAAGAGACCCAGTACTTC. Amino acid sequence: CASSLGEGNQETQYF.

This clonotype was picked up one time. This chain links TRBV10-3 with TRBJ2-7, with D possibly TRBD1 on 5 matching bases. CDR3 size: 14 residues. V lost 8 bases, J lost 2 bases, and 16 bases lay in between. Germline values: CDR1 ENHRY, CDR2 SYGVKD. The CDR3 nucleotides are TGTGCCATCGGGGCAGGGCGGACCGCCTACGAGCAGTACTTC. Its protein product is CAIGAGRTAYEQYF.

This clonotype was detected many times. The chain recombines TRBV20-1 with TRBJ2-5, with D perhaps TRBD1 (6 bases). CDR3 length: 14 residues. The ends were cut back, 4 bases at V and 0 bases at J, with 12 bases in the middle. Germline CDR1 reads DFQATT; CDR2 reads SNEGSKA (reference sequence). The CDR3 sequence: CSANARGYQETQYF. Here the CDR3 DNA reads TGCAGTGCTAATGCTAGGGGGTACCAAGAGACCCAGTACTTC.